This record concerns one TCR beta chain sequence. Its antigen is unidentified. The donors were in the roughly 130-subject validation cohort; that cohort was separate from the 666-subject first cohort. The data originate from a study of cytomegalovirus exposure and HLA in healthy donors. The wider study: The use of the same platform for the roughly 120 validation repertoires and the roughly 730 first-cohort repertoires was reported by a later analysis.

V gave up 0 bases and J gave up 0 bases, with 12 bases separating them. The germline CDR1 and CDR2 sequences are LGHNA and YSLEER. This CDR3 is 18 amino acids long. Broader study findings: The authors listed roughly 150 TCR beta chains as cytomegalovirus-associated. TCR clusters originating in the first cohort tended to co-occur in the roughly 130 validation repertoires, according to a later analysis.

TCRdb's table, derived via immunoSEQ multiplex PCR, lists solely in-frame clones and lacks some. The data contain over 250,000 clones, about 90% of them singletons. Sequencing was carried out using PBMCs. The chain joins TRBV4-3 to TRBJ2-6, with a tentative D call TRBD2 (6 bases). This sequence was found in a woman between 25 and 40 years old in good health and CMV-seropositive. CDR3 sequence (DNA): TGCGCCAGCAGCCAAGATGAGGGAGGCGTCTCTGGGGCCAACGTCCTGACTTTC. Its translation: CASSQDEGGVSGANVLTF.